By frequency, the clone carrying this T cell receptor (beta chain) is medium-sized. As yet, its antigen is unknown. Multiplex touch-down PCR amplified TRB using TRB-A and TRB-B pools in one tube. Using the multiplex PCR reads, TCRdb records one entry per CDR3 protein without DNA. The sample data list about 3,100 distinct CDR3 sequences. The CDR3 loop spans 18 amino acids. Germline lookup yields CDR1 MNHEY and CDR2 SVGAGI. This sample is drawn from a study of T cell clusters in autoimmune cytopenias. The study, taken as a whole, reports: TRB repertoire shifts in secondary cytopenia and chronic lymphocytic leukemia mostly reflected lymphoma, not autoimmunity. Primary autoimmune cytopenia patients seemingly lacked the physiological T cell clusters found in healthy donors.

Each sample's input was approximately 0.25 ug genomic DNA, 35,000 to 40,000 genome equivalents. The chain joins TRBV6-5 to TRBJ2-1; there is no DNA to check the TCRdb D call of TRBD1. This clonotype was obtained from a human donor with an autoimmune cytopenia or autoimmune hepatitis (not recorded which). Sequencing was performed on peripheral blood. This CDR3 reads CASSYSRSGTGLYNEQFF.